This is a list of T cell receptor beta chains from one sample in a study of CD8 T cells in ankylosing spondylitis. A single record per CDR3 protein comes from TCRdb applying MiXCR to the 5' RACE reads. The sample shows around 490,000 distinct CDR3 sequences, approximately 5% of them seen only once. Sequences were obtained from blood, either unsorted or a sorted T cell fraction (not recorded which). The receptors stem from a male donor with ankylosing spondylitis. Each CDR3 is given with its conserved first and last residue. The D gene is left open where the match is weak. Some rows have no size entry. The others give once, few or many, or a class for an expanded clone.

j_call clone_size d_call v_call cdr3_aa cdr3_nt
TRBJ1-5 . . TRBV7-2 CASSLTSGAGNQPQHF TGTGCCAGCAGCTTAACTAGTGGTGCAGGAAATCAGCCCCAGCATTTT
TRBJ2-5 many . TRBV7-3 CASSFDRQETQYF TGTGCCAGCAGCTTTGACAGACAAGAGACCCAGTACTTC
TRBJ2-1 . TRBD1 TRBV18 CASSLTGTGNVGEQFF TGTGCCAGCTCACTCACCGGGACAGGCAACGTCGGTGAGCAGTTCTTC
TRBJ1-1 many . TRBV27 CASSLSLWDTEAFF TGTGCCAGCAGTTTATCGTTGTGGGACACTGAAGCTTTCTTT
TRBJ2-3 few TRBD1 TRBV5-1 CASSTQGASTDTQYF TGCGCCAGCAGCACACAGGGGGCGAGCACAGATACGCAGTATTTT
TRBJ2-7 many . TRBV20-1 CSARDGVGLSYEQYF TGCAGTGCTAGAGATGGGGTCGGTCTCTCCTACGAGCAGTACTTC
TRBJ1-2 many TRBD1 TRBV5-1 CASSLFQGGLYGYTF TGCGCCAGCAGCTTGTTTCAGGGGGGACTCTATGGCTACACCTTC
TRBJ1-2 few . TRBV7-3 CASSSGSGGAYGYTF TGTGCCAGCAGCTCAGGTTCCGGGGGGGCCTATGGCTACACCTTC
TRBJ1-5 . TRBD1 TRBV7-2 CASSIAGQAGNQPQHF TGTGCCAGCAGCATAGCCGGACAGGCGGGCAATCAGCCCCAGCATTTT
TRBJ1-1 few TRBD1 TRBV6-1 CASSLTGVSNTEAFF TGTGCCAGCAGTCTGACAGGGGTGTCGAACACTGAAGCTTTCTTT
TRBJ1-2 . TRBD1 TRBV7-2 CASSGTGEGYGYTF TGTGCCAGCTCTGGGACAGGGGAGGGCTATGGCTACACCTTC
TRBJ2-7 . . TRBV27 CASSSTLVDEQYF TGTGCCAGCAGTTCAACTTTGGTGGACGAGCAGTACTTC